The entry below describes one T cell receptor (beta chain). The specificity of this receptor is unknown. No clone much larger than this one lies a single base away; base qualities are absent. The instrument given in TCRdb is Illumina NovaSeq 6000. cDNA libraries for TCRalpha and TCRbeta were prepared by 5'RACE using constant-segment primers, with sample barcodes and unique molecular identifiers added. Trizol reagent was used to extract RNA from every sample. Libraries were amplified in two PCR steps, with a second sample barcode and Illumina TruSeq adapters added in the second step. The libraries were sequenced on an Illumina NovaSeq using 2 x 150 bp paired-end reads. The authors processed their data as follows. Demultiplexing of reads and collapsing into UMI-guided consensus sequences were performed with migec v1.2.7. Using mixcr v2.1.11, UMI consensuses were aligned to TRA and TRB V and J templates and then assembled into clonotypes. A clonotype was counted as expanded or contracted only if both edgeR and NoisET called the change significant, with noise models trained on biological replicates. For edgeR calls, the cutoffs were a false discovery rate-adjusted p below 0.01 and a log2 fold-change threshold of 1. As an exploratory analysis of dynamics, PCA with hierarchical clustering was applied to max-normalized trajectories of the 1000 most abundant clonotypes. Each responding clone was given a CD4 or CD8 phenotype based on the CD4+ and CD8+ repertoires, which had been sequenced separately. TCRdb passed the public sequencing reads through fastp at Q25 and MiXCR, retaining productive beta sequences. When rows share a CDR3 protein, they turn into one entry using the most common DNA and genes. TCRdb, not the original authors, processed these V and J calls. The sample data list 350,000 to 450,000 distinct CDR3 sequences, and 25% to 30% of these were observed just once. Approximately 15% of the sample belongs to the ten largest clones.

The CDR3 runs 13 residues from the cysteine to the phenylalanine. The only DNA kept is the CDR3, 39 bases in frame from the first base. CDR1 and CDR2, looked up from the germline V gene (reference sequence), are SEHNR and FQNEAQ. Deletion took 5 bases off V and 8 bases off J, with a span of 15 bases between the germline ends. These data originate in a study of T-cell memory formation after mild COVID-19 (dated by TCRdb to the early 2020s). Describing the broader study: TCR sequence clusters from the two donors were largely donor specific. Longitudinal TCRalpha and TCRbeta repertoire sequencing tracked T-cell clones expanding and contracting after mild COVID-19 in two donors. The cohort comprised two young, previously healthy adult volunteers, one female and one male. Overall study results and their limits: Some responding clones were detected in pre-infection memory, suggesting pre-existing cross-reactive memory T cells joined the SARS-CoV-2 response. Only a couple of mild cases were covered by the study, and larger cohorts that include severe cases with pre-infection samples were considered necessary. Clones that contracted from day 15 to 85 showed balanced CD4/CD8 phenotypes, whereas a second wave of clones that expanded from day 15 to 37 leaned towards CD4+. SARS-CoV-2 specificity of the second-wave clones peaking on day 37 was not confirmed. Contracting CD4+ clones were located mainly in the CM and EM memory subsets, whereas CD8+ clones were found to be enriched in EMRA.

PBMCs were isolated by Ficoll-Paque density gradient centrifugation. This receptor was obtained from an adult woman who had mild COVID-19 (a few samples of this study predate the infection). The sample titles of this study are shuffled in the database, so cell type and time point are left out; the donor was told from shared clones. The sequence links TRBV7-9 to TRBJ1-2, with the D gene not confidently named. Material for sequencing was PBMCs or a T cell subset sorted from them (not recorded which). The CDR3 region reads CASSARGSGGYTF. The sequenced DNA is TGTGCCAGCAGCGCGCGAGGTTCTGGCGGCTACACCTTC.